Shown below are 10 T cell receptor beta chains from a single sample sequenced in a study of blood T cell repertoires in COVID-19 (TCRdb year 2020). Library construction relied on the immunoSEQ multiplex PCR assay. The source is immuneACCESS, and TCRdb retained only in-frame sequences with V and J called. Part of the clones is not carried over; for the studies checked, unresolved V genes explain less than half of this, and the remainder is unexplained. Across this sample there are about 120,000 clones, with 75% to 90% seen only once. The ten most abundant clones make up around 4.2% of the sample. Sequenced: peripheral blood. The receptors stem from a man aged 40-50 years with acute or convalescent COVID-19.

J is TRBJ1-1 and V is TRBV6-5, with a weak D call TRBD1 (6 bases). The CDR3 has 15 residues. Germline-derived CDR1 and CDR2 are MNHEY and SVGAGI. V was cut by 2 bases and J by 4 bases, with 14 bases left in between. In nucleotides, the CDR3 is TGTGCCAGCAGTTACGGCGTGGGGGCTATCACTGAAGCTTTCTTT. This codes for CASSYGVGAITEAFF.

This clone was seen once. For the CDR3, the DNA is TGTGCCAGCAGCCAGGGACAGTACTATGGCTACACCTTC. It encodes CASSQGQYYGYTF. This chain uses TRBV14 with TRBJ1-2; 7 bases map to TRBD1. Germline assignment: CDR1 SGHDN and CDR2 FVKESK. The length of the CDR3 is 13 residues. V dropped 3 bases and J dropped 3; count of bases not matched to a gene: 1. Full variable domain (missing parts from reference TRBV14 and TRBJ1-2): EAGVTQFPSHSVIEKGQTVTLRCDPISGHDNLYWYRRVMGKEIKFLLHFVKESKQDESGMPNNRFLAERTGGTYSTLKVQPAELEDSGVYFCASSQGQYYGYTFGSGTRLTVV.

The chain employs TRBV6-5 and TRBJ1-1; 9 positions agree with TRBD1. In germline, CDR1 is MNHEY, CDR2 SVGAGI. The J segment lost 4 bases and the V segment lost 7 bases, leaving 7 bases of the junction unmatched. CDR3 length: 14 amino acids. The CDR3 sequence is CASNYGQGITEAFF. The DNA for the CDR3 is TGTGCCAGCAACTACGGACAGGGGATCACTGAAGCTTTCTTT.

The chain carries TRBV2 and TRBJ1-2; D unresolved. The CDR3 length is 15 residues. Germline V gene data show CDR1 as SNHLY and CDR2 as FYNNEI. The V end was cut by 2 bases, the J end by 2 bases, with 12 bases between. The CDR3 DNA reads TGTGCCAGCAGTGAATCTTTGGCACCAAACTATGGCTACACCTTC. Protein: CASSESLAPNYGYTF.

V is TRBV29-1 and J is TRBJ1-2; D unclear. Germline V CDR1 and CDR2: SQVTM, ANQGSEA. V lost 3 bases to trimming and J lost 6 bases, with 8 bases between them. This CDR3 is 11 amino acids long. As DNA, the CDR3 is TGCAGCGTTGAGAGAGGAAATGGCTACACCTTC. Translating it yields CSVERGNGYTF.

The rearrangement joins TRBV19 to TRBJ1-1, with no clear D. The CDR3 is made up of 16 amino acids. Trimming stripped 7 bases from V and 4 bases from J, with 22 bases between. Germline assignment: CDR1 LNHDA and CDR2 SQIVND (reference sequence). The CDR3 DNA reads TGTGCCAGTAACCCTGAGAAGGGTTACGGAGGCACTGAAGCTTTCTTT. As protein: CASNPEKGYGGTEAFF.

This chain uses TRBV7-2 with TRBJ2-3, with 12 bases that match TRBD2. The CDR3 runs to 15 residues. Unmatched junction bases numbered 4, after V lost 6 bases and J lost 3 bases. In germline, CDR1 is SGHTA, CDR2 FQGNSA. For the CDR3, the DNA is TGTGCCAGCAGGGCACTAGCGGGGGGAACAGATACGCAGTATTTT. As protein: CASRALAGGTDTQYF.

This clone was seen more than once but under ten times. The chain uses TRBV19 and TRBJ2-3; TRBD2 matches at 8 bases. CDR3 length equals 15 residues. The V and J ends lost 4 bases and 2 bases, in that order; junction bases with no gene match: 5. CDR1 is LNHDA, CDR2 SQIVND, per germline (reference sequence). The CDR3 is CASSTTSGPTDTQYF. In DNA, the CDR3 is TGTGCCAGTAGTACCACTAGCGGTCCCACAGATACGCAGTATTTT.

The rearrangement links TRBV6-5 to TRBJ1-2; TRBD1 matches at 9 bases. Unmatched junction bases numbered 5, after V lost 10 bases and J lost 5 bases. Germline V gene sequence: CDR1 MNHEY, CDR2 SVGAGI. The CDR3 is made up of 12 amino acids. CDR3 amino acids: CATRTGVYGYTF. Here the CDR3 DNA reads TGTGCCACCCGGACAGGGGTTTATGGCTACACCTTC.

This clone was observed a single time. V is TRBV5-8 and J is TRBJ1-3; no definite D call. Germline V gives CDR1 SGHTS, CDR2 YDEGEE. Trimming cost V 0 bases and J 0 bases, with 10 bases left between them. The CDR3 is 16 amino acids. This CDR3 is CASSLARRFSGNTIYF. The CDR3 DNA is TGTGCCAGCAGCTTGGCCCGGCGGTTCTCTGGAAACACCATATATTTT.